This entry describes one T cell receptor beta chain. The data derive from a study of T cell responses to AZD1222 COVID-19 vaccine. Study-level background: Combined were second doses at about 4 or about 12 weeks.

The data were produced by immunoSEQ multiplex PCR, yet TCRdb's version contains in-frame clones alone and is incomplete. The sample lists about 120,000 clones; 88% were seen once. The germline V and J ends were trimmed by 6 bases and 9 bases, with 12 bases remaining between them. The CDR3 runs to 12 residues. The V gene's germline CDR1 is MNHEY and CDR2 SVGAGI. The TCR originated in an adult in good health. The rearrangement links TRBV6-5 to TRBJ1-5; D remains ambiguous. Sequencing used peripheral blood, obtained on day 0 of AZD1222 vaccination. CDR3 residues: CASRPPRGPQHF. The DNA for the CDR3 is TGTGCCAGCAGACCTCCTCGAGGGCCCCAGCATTTT.